This passage covers 10 T cell receptor beta chains from one sample sequenced in a study of blood T cell repertoires in COVID-19 (dated by TCRdb to between 2020 and 2021). The library was made by the immunoSEQ multiplex PCR assay. TCRdb provides this immuneACCESS table in a form limited to in-frame rearrangements. Some clones are lacking; in checked studies, under half of them reflect an unresolved V gene, and why the rest are absent is not known. The sample yields around 100,000 clones; more than 65% were counted once. Clones ranked in the top ten supply roughly 6.2% of the sample. Source material: peripheral blood. Source of these receptors: a man aged 55 to 70 with acute or convalescent COVID-19.

This clone was found once. The genes are TRBV7-9 and TRBJ1-1; 10 bases are a match to TRBD1. Germline V gene sequence: CDR1 SEHNR, CDR2 FQNEAQ (reference sequence). The CDR3 consists of 15 residues. The junction had 3 bases not matched to a gene; V was cut back by 4 bases and J by 1 base. CDR3 bases: TGTGCCAGCAGCTCGGGGACAGGGGCGAACACTGAAGCTTTCTTT. Residues: CASSSGTGANTEAFF.

V usage is TRBV29-1 and J usage is TRBJ1-2; 9 bases agree with TRBD1. CDR3 length equals 14 residues. J lost 6 bases, V lost 5 bases, and 10 bases had no gene match. Per the germline V gene, CDR1 is SQVTM and CDR2 is ANQGSEA. CDR3 coding DNA: TGCAGCGTTATCCCGGGACAGGGCCTTCATGGCTACACCTTC. It translates to CSVIPGQGLHGYTF.

CDR3 sequence: CASSWGQGEQFF. CDR3 DNA sequence: TGTGCCAGCAGTTGGGGCCAGGGAGAGCAGTTCTTC. The chain couples TRBV2 to TRBJ2-1; tentative D call: TRBD1 (5 bases). Germline CDR1 reads SNHLY; CDR2 reads FYNNEI. Deletions cut 5 bases from V and 10 bases from J, with 12 bases between. This CDR3 is 12 amino acids long.

The chain has TRBV2 and TRBJ1-5; no firm D call. Germline V gene data show CDR1 as SNHLY and CDR2 as FYNNEI. Trimming removed 3 bases from V and 5 bases from J, with 5 bases in between. The CDR3 contains 12 residues. CDR3: CASSDGDQPQHF. Here the CDR3 DNA reads TGTGCCAGCAGTGACGGAGATCAGCCCCAGCATTTT.

The rearrangement links TRBV21-1 to TRBJ2-5; no DNA check was done on the table's D call, TRBD2. TRBV21-1 constitutes a pseudogene. This CDR3 region has 16 residues. The CDR3 loop reads CASCTLTSALSETQYF. The DNA of the CDR3 is TGTGCCAGCTGCACCCTAACTAGCGCGCTAAGCGAGACCCAGTACTTC.

Here the CDR3 DNA reads TGTGCCAGCAGCCAGACAGGGTACGAGCAGTACTTC. Its translation: CASSQTGYEQYF. The chain has TRBV11-2 and TRBJ2-7; TRBD1 aligns across 7 bases. CDR3 size: 12 residues. V was clipped by 5 bases and J by 4 bases; unmatched bases: 2. Germline V gene sequence: CDR1 SGHAT, CDR2 FQNNGV.

The chain uses TRBV4-1 and TRBJ2-7; 7 bases line up with TRBD1. The CDR3 spans 15 residues. Per the germline V gene, CDR1 is MGHRA and CDR2 is YSYEKL. The trim removed 1 base at V and 4 bases at J, leaving 7 bases unmatched. The CDR3 DNA sequence: TGCGCCAGCAGCCAAGCAACAGGGGATTTGTACGAGCAGTACTTC. Its protein product is CASSQATGDLYEQYF.

The rearrangement links TRBV19 to TRBJ1-2; D uncertain. The CDR3 totals 14 residues. V dropped 0 bases and J dropped 3 bases, with 8 bases sitting between them. The germline V gene has CDR1 LNHDA and CDR2 SQIVND (reference sequence). Here the CDR3 DNA reads TGTGCCAGTAGTATAGATCGGGGAGACTATGGCTACACCTTC. Its translation is CASSIDRGDYGYTF.

This sequence joins TRBV29-1 and TRBJ1-1, with 11 bases aligning to TRBD1. The CDR3 is 14 residues long. CDR1 and CDR2 from the germline V gene are SQVTM and ANQGSEA. Losses at the gene ends were 6 bases for V and 4 bases for J; bases not matched to a gene: 7. CDR3 region: CSVLGQGAFTEAFF. DNA of the CDR3: TGCAGCGTCCTCGGACAGGGGGCGTTCACTGAAGCTTTCTTT.

The chain recombines TRBV3-1 (or the pseudogene TRBV3-2) with TRBJ1-1; TRBD1 might be the D (5 bases). Germline lookup yields CDR1 LGHDT and CDR2 YNNKEL (reference sequence). CDR3 length: 14 residues. V lost 6 bases and J lost 10, with 21 bases in between. CDR3 protein: CASRGGTVGIGAFF. In DNA form, the CDR3 reads TGTGCCAGCAGGGGCGGGACGGTAGGTATTGGAGCTTTCTTT.